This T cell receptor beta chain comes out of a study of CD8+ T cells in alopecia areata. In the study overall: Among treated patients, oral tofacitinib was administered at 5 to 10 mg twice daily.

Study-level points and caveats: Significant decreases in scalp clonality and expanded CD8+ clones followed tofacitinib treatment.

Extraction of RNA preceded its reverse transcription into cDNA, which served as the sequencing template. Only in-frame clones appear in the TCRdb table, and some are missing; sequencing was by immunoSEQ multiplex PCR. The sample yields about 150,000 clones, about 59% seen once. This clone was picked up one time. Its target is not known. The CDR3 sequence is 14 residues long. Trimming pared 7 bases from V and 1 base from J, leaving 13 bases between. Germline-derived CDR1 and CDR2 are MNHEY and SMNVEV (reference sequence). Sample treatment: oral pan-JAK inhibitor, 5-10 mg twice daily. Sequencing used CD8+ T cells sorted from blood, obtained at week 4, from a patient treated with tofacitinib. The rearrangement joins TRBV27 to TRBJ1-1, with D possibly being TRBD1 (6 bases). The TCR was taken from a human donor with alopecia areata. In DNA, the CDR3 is TGTGCCAGCAACATAGGGGGAGGGAACACTGAAGCTTTCTTT. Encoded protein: CASNIGGGNTEAFF.